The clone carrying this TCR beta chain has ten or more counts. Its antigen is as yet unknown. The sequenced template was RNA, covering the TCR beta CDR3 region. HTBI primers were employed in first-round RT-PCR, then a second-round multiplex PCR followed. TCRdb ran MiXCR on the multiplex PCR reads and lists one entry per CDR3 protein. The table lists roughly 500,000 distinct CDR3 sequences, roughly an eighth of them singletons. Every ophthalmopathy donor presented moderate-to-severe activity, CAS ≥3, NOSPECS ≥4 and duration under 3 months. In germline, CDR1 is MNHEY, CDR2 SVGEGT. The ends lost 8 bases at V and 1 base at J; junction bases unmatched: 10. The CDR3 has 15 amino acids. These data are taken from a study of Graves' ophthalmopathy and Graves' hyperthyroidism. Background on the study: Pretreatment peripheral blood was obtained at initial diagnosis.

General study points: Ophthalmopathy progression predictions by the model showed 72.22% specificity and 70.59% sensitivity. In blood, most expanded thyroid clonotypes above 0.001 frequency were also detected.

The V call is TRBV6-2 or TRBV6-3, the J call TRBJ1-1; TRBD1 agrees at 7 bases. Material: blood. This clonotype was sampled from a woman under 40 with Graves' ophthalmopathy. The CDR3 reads CASSPQRTGNTEAFF. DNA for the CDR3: TGTGCCAGCTCCCCACAGCGGACAGGGAACACTGAAGCTTTCTTT.